A single sample gave rise to the 25 T cell receptor beta chains below, sequenced in a study of blood T cell repertoires in COVID-19. The data were produced by immunoSEQ multiplex PCR, yet TCRdb's version contains in-frame clones alone and is incomplete. This table has tens of thousands of clones, around 73% appearing once. Sequencing was done on a sample of peripheral blood. The receptors were sampled from a man older than 75 with active or convalescent COVID-19.

This clone was counted many times. The V call is TRBV6-1, the J call TRBJ1-3, with D hard to call. This CDR3 contains 14 residues. Germline loops: CDR1 MNHNS, CDR2 SASEGT. V was shortened by 3 bases and J by 3 bases, with 9 bases between the two germline ends. The CDR3 region is CASSERGNGNTIYF. The CDR3 DNA is TGTGCCAGCAGTGAGCGAGGGAATGGAAACACCATATATTTT.

V and J are TRBV7-9 and TRBJ1-1; no clear D. The CDR3 sequence is 14 residues long. Trimming shortened V by 3 bases and J by 3 bases, and 11 bases separated the two germline ends. Germline CDR1 SEHNR, CDR2 FQNEAQ (reference sequence). The CDR3 DNA reads TGTGCCAGCAGCTTCGTGCGGTACGACACTGAAGCTTTCTTT. Translating gives CASSFVRYDTEAFF. The complete variable domain, with remaining parts taken from reference TRBV7-9 and TRBJ1-1, reads DTGVSQNPRHKITKRGQNVTFRCDPISEHNRLYWYRQTLGQGPEFLTYFQNEAQLEKSRLLSDRFSAERPKGSFSTLEIQRTEQGDSAMYLCASSFVRYDTEAFFGQGTRLTVV.

The chain links TRBV9 to TRBJ2-3; no clear D gene. The CDR3 has 12 residues. V dropped 1 base and J dropped 6 bases, with 6 bases sitting between them. CDR1 is SGDLS and CDR2 is YYNGEE in the germline V gene. The CDR3 DNA reads as TGTGCCAGCAGCGTACTAGTGGATACGCAGTATTTT. Translating gives CASSVLVDTQYF.

This clone has only a few counts. The gene calls are TRBV29-1 and TRBJ2-3; D perhaps matches TRBD2 (5 bases). The V gene lost 2 bases and the J gene lost 1 base, with 13 bases spanning the gap. Germline assignment: CDR1 SQVTM and CDR2 ANQGSEA. The CDR3 spans 15 residues. The CDR3 sequence: CSVEKRQEGTDTQYF. CDR3 coding DNA: TGCAGCGTTGAAAAGAGGCAGGAGGGCACAGATACGCAGTATTTT.

This sequence joins TRBV5-1 and TRBJ2-3, with 12 bases identical to TRBD2. The CDR3 extends over 14 amino acids. V lost 4 bases, J lost 6 bases, and 3 bases stayed unmatched. Germline values: CDR1 SGHRS, CDR2 YFSETQ. CDR3 bases: TGCGCCAGCAGCACCGGGACTAGCGGGGATACGCAGTATTTT. Translation gives CASSTGTSGDTQYF.

V and J are TRBV10-3 and TRBJ1-1; the match to TRBD1 covers 9 bases. With V trimmed by 6 bases and J by 1 base, 6 bases remained unmatched. Germline assignment: CDR1 ENHRY and CDR2 SYGVKD. There are 15 residues in the CDR3. The CDR3 bases are TGTGCCATCAGGGACGCGGGACAGGGGAACACTGAAGCTTTCTTT. Residues: CAIRDAGQGNTEAFF.

This clone turned up a few times. V is TRBV3-1 (or the pseudogene TRBV3-2) and J is TRBJ1-5, with D hard to call. The CDR3 length is 14 residues. Trimming removed 1 base at V and 1 base at J, with 5 bases between. Germline V gene sequence: CDR1 LGHDT, CDR2 YNNKEL (reference sequence). CDR3 loop: CASSQGASNQPQHF. The CDR3 DNA reads as TGTGCCAGCAGCCAAGGGGCGAGCAATCAGCCCCAGCATTTT.

This rearrangement joins TRBV9 to TRBJ1-4; a possible D gene is TRBD1 (5 bases). CDR1 SGDLS and CDR2 YYNGEE come from the germline V gene. The CDR3 length is 15 residues. V shed 0 bases and J shed 5 bases, with 11 bases lying between them. The CDR3 DNA reads TGTGCCAGCAGCGTAGATCAGGGTAGGAATGAAAAACTGTTTTTT. Translating it yields CASSVDQGRNEKLFF. The variable domain in full, with the rest retrieved from reference TRBV9 and TRBJ1-4, is DSGVTQTPKHLITATGQRVTLRCSPRSGDLSVYWYQQSLDQGLQFLIQYYNGEERAKGNILERFSAQQFPDLHSELNLSSLELGDSALYFCASSVDQGRNEKLFFGSGTQLSVL.

The rearrangement uses TRBV2 and TRBJ1-1; 9 nucleotides agree with TRBD1. Germline V gene sequence: CDR1 SNHLY, CDR2 FYNNEI. J was trimmed by 6 bases and V by 7 bases; bases with no gene match: 9. This CDR3 region has 14 residues. CDR3 sequence: CASTSGQGFSEAFF. The CDR3 nucleotides are TGTGCCAGCACCTCCGGACAGGGGTTCTCTGAAGCTTTCTTT.

This chain links TRBV10-2 with TRBJ2-5, with 8 bases that match TRBD2. Trimming took 8 bases from V and 2 from J; bases not matched to a gene: 19. The CDR3 has 18 residues. CDR1 is WSHSY, CDR2 SAAADI, per germline. The CDR3 nucleotides read TGCGCCAGCTGGATAGGTCGGGGGGGAATTAAGGTACAAGAGACCCAGTACTTC. Translated: CASWIGRGGIKVQETQYF.

This chain uses TRBV5-4 with TRBJ2-3; 7 nucleotides line up with TRBD1. Trimming removed 0 bases from V and 4 bases from J; junction bases left unmatched: 2. Germline CDR1 reads SGHNT; CDR2 reads YYREEE (reference sequence). This CDR3 is built from 14 residues. DNA for the CDR3: TGTGCCAGCAGCTTGGGACAGGGCGCAGATACGCAGTATTTT. Translating it yields CASSLGQGADTQYF.

Note on this clone: Relative to the germline gene, one junction end is altered; a read error may explain this. Here the CDR3 reads CASSLGLAGDTGELFF. The CDR3 bases are TGTGCTAGCAGCTTAGGACTAGCGGGAGACACCGGGGAGCTGTTTTTT. V gene TRBV7-7 combines with J gene TRBJ2-2, with 13 bases that match TRBD2. The CDR3 extends over 16 amino acids. CDR1 is SSHAT and CDR2 is FNYEAQ in the germline V gene (reference sequence).

The V and J genes are TRBV9 and TRBJ2-2; 14 bases fit TRBD2. Germline CDR1 is SGDLS and CDR2 is YYNGEE. CDR3 length equals 19 residues. With V trimmed by 3 bases and J by 4 bases, 11 bases remained unmatched. CDR3 DNA: TGTGCCAGCAGCGCCGGGACTAGCGGGGGTATTGGGGCCACCGGGGAGCTGTTTTTT. It yields the protein CASSAGTSGGIGATGELFF.

The chain combines TRBV19 with TRBJ1-6; the D gene is possibly TRBD1 (6 bases). The CDR3 totals 14 residues. The germline CDR1 and CDR2 sequences are LNHDA and SQIVND (reference sequence). Between the trimmed V and J ends, which lost 7 bases and 7 bases, there was a span of 14 bases. CDR3 loop: CASKSGQFNSPLHF. CDR3 in DNA: TGTGCCAGTAAATCCGGACAGTTCAATTCACCCCTCCACTTT.

CDR3 amino acids: CATSDSPGLAGGPNTGELFF. For the CDR3, the DNA is TGTGCCACCAGTGATTCACCGGGACTAGCGGGAGGGCCGAACACCGGGGAGCTGTTTTTT. The chain combines TRBV24-1 with TRBJ2-2; 16 bases line up with TRBD2. Germline V lookup: CDR1 KGHDR, CDR2 SFDVKD. With V trimmed by 2 bases and J by 0 bases, 5 bases remained unmatched. The CDR3 contains 20 residues.

J is TRBJ1-2 and V is TRBV21-1; the table names TRBD1, a call not compared with the DNA. TRBV21-1 is termed a pseudogene. CDR3 length equals 16 residues. CDR3 sequence (DNA): TGTGCCAGCAGCACTATCGGTTGGGACAAAGACGGCGGCTACACCTTC. This sequence encodes CASSTIGWDKDGGYTF.

V is TRBV15 and J is TRBJ2-7; D call uncertain. Trimming removed 1 base at V and 7 bases at J, with 11 bases between. CDR3 length equals 13 residues. Germline loops: CDR1 LNHNV, CDR2 YYDKDF (reference sequence). CDR3 nucleotide sequence: TGTGCCACCAGCAGAGGCAGTTCATGGGAGCAGTACTTC. This sequence encodes CATSRGSSWEQYF.

The chain has TRBV4-1 and TRBJ1-1; TRBD1 agrees at 9 bases. V lost 2 bases to trimming and J lost 4 bases; unmatched junction nucleotides: 2. The CDR3 has 14 residues. Germline V gives CDR1 MGHRA, CDR2 YSYEKL. The CDR3, as DNA: TGCGCCAGCAGCCAAAACAGGGGGCTCACTGAAGCTTTCTTT. Protein: CASSQNRGLTEAFF.

This chain uses TRBV10-3 with TRBJ2-7; 7 bases match TRBD2. Germline CDR1 reads ENHRY; CDR2 reads SYGVKD. V shed 6 bases and J 6 bases; nucleotides not matched to a gene: 8. This CDR3 is 13 amino acids long. CDR3 in DNA: TGTGCCATCAGCCGGGACTACTCTTCCGAGCAGTACTTC. As protein: CAISRDYSSEQYF.

This chain connects TRBV5-4 to TRBJ2-2; 7 bases map to TRBD1. The V gene's germline CDR1 is SGHNT and CDR2 YYREEE (reference sequence). Trimming removed 2 bases from V and 4 bases from J; junction bases left unmatched: 5. The CDR3 length is 15 residues. The CDR3, as DNA: TGTGCCAGCAGCTTCAGGACAGGTTCCACCGGGGAGCTGTTTTTT. It codes for CASSFRTGSTGELFF.

V is TRBV5-1 and J is TRBJ1-5; the D is unclear. Trimming shortened V by 1 base and J by 7 bases, and 6 bases separated the two germline ends. Germline V CDR1 and CDR2: SGHRS, YFSETQ. The CDR3 runs to 12 residues. The CDR3 DNA reads as TGCGCCAGCAGCTTGACCGGGCAGCCCCAGCATTTT. Protein sequence: CASSLTGQPQHF.

The rearrangement links TRBV5-1 to TRBJ1-1, with a possible D match to TRBD1 (5 bases). The CDR3 is 16 amino acids. V was pared by 0 bases and J by 0 bases, with 12 bases between. The germline CDR1 and CDR2 sequences are SGHRS and YFSETQ. DNA for the CDR3: TGCGCCAGCAGCTTGGGACAGCCTTACATGAACACTGAAGCTTTCTTT. Protein product: CASSLGQPYMNTEAFF.

The rearrangement links TRBV27 to TRBJ1-2; 7 positions match TRBD1. The CDR3 sequence is 14 residues long. Germline V gene data show CDR1 as MNHEY and CDR2 as SMNVEV (reference sequence). V was pared by 5 bases and J by 7 bases, with 10 bases of the junction left unmatched. The CDR3 loop reads CASSTGDGWGGYTF. For the CDR3, the DNA is TGTGCCAGCAGTACAGGGGACGGTTGGGGTGGCTACACCTTC.

The chain carries TRBV5-4 and TRBJ2-3, with D maybe TRBD1 (6 bases). V shed 4 bases and J shed 8 bases, with 11 bases lying between them. Germline V gene sequence: CDR1 SGHNT, CDR2 YYREEE (reference sequence). The CDR3 spans 12 residues. The CDR3 spells CASSRQESTQYF. The CDR3 DNA sequence: TGTGCCAGCAGCCGACAGGAGAGTACGCAGTATTTT.

The chain recombines TRBV15 with TRBJ2-3, with 12 nucleotides matching TRBD2. V gave up 2 bases and J gave up 3 bases; unmatched junction bases: 12. This CDR3 contains 19 residues. The germline gives CDR1 LNHNV, CDR2 YYDKDF (reference sequence). The CDR3 loop is CATSRSRTSGTRRTDTQYF. CDR3 coding DNA: TGTGCCACCAGCAGAAGCAGGACTAGCGGGACTAGGAGGACAGATACGCAGTATTTT.